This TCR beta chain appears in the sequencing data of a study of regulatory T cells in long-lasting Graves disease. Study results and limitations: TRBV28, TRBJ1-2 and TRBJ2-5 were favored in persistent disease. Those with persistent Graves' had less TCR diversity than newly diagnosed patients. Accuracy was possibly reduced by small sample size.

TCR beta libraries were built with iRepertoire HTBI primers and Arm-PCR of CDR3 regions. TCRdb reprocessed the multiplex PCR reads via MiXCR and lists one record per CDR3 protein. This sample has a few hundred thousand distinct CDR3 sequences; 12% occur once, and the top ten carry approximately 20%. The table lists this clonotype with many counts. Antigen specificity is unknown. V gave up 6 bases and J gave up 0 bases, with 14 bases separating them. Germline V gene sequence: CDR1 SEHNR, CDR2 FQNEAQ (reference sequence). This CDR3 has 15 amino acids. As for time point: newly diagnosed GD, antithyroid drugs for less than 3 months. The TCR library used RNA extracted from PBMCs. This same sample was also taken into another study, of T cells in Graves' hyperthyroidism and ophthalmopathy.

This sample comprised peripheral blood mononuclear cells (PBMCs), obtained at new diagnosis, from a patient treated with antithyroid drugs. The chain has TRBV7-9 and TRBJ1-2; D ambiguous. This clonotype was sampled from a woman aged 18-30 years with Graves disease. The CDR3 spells CASSPAGSPNYGYTF. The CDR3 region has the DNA TGTGCCAGCAGTCCTGCGGGTAGTCCTAACTATGGCTACACCTTC.